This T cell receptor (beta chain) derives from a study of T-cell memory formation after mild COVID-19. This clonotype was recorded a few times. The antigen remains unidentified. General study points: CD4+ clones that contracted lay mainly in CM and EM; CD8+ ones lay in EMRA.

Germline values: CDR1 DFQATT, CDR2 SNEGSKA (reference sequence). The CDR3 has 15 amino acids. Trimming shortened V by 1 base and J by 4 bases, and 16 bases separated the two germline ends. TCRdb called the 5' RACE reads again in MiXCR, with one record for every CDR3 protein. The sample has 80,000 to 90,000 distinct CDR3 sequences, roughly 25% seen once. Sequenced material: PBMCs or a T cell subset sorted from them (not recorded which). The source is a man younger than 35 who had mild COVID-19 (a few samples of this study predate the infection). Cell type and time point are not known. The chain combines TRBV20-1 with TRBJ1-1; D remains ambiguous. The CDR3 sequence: CSARGTINPGTEAFF. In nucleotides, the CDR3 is TGCAGTGCTAGAGGAACGATAAACCCGGGCACTGAAGCTTTCTTT.